These T cell receptor beta chains were read from a single sample in a study of cytomegalovirus exposure and HLA in healthy donors. Only in-frame clones appear in the TCRdb table, and some are missing; sequencing was by immunoSEQ multiplex PCR. This table holds some 100,000 clones, roughly 70% found once. The sample comprised PBMCs. The receptors were sampled from a woman between 70 and 85 years old in good health and CMV-seropositive. The CDR3 runs from the conserved cysteine through the conserved F or W. The D gene is left open where the match is weak. A row's size may be missing; if present it is once, few, many or a size class.

CDR3 DNA | CDR3 protein | J gene | V gene | CDR3 length | D gene | clone size
TGCGCCAGCAGCCCCACAGGGGGTAGTAATCAGCCCCAGCATTTT | CASSPTGGSNQPQHF | TRBJ1-5 | TRBV4-1 | 15 | TRBD1 | -
TGTGCCAGCAGCCCCGACAGGGGAGGTGGCTACACCTTC | CASSPDRGGGYTF | TRBJ1-2 | TRBV7-8 | 13 | TRBD1 | few
TGTGCCAGCAGCCTGACAGGGGGCACTGAAGCTTTCTTT | CASSLTGGTEAFF | TRBJ1-1 | TRBV14 | 13 | TRBD1 | few
TGTGCCAGTAGTATGGGACAAGTCCGGACTAACTATGGCTACACCTTC | CASSMGQVRTNYGYTF | TRBJ1-2 | TRBV19 | 16 | - | -
TGTGCCAGCAGTCTGGACAGGCCTGCAACTAATGAAAAACTGTTTTTT | CASSLDRPATNEKLFF | TRBJ1-4 | TRBV2 | 16 | TRBD1 | few
TGTGCCAGCAGTGATTGGGTAGCGGGTTCCTACGAGCAGTACTTC | CASSDWVAGSYEQYF | TRBJ2-7 | TRBV2 | 15 | TRBD2 | -
TGTGCCAGCAGTTACTCCGGGACAGGGACCTACGAGCAGTACTTC | CASSYSGTGTYEQYF | TRBJ2-7 | TRBV6-6 | 15 | TRBD1 | few
TGTGCCAGCACCCGCAGGACAGGGGAAAGTTCCTACGAGCAGTACTTC | CASTRRTGESSYEQYF | TRBJ2-7 | TRBV6-6 | 16 | TRBD1 | -
TGCGCCAGCAGCCCAGAAGACGGGACAGGGCCCGAGCAGTACTTC | CASSPEDGTGPEQYF | TRBJ2-7 | TRBV4-1 | 15 | TRBD1 | once
TGTGCCAGCAGGTCTAGCGGGGGGGCCGTCGAGACCCAGTACTTC | CASRSSGGAVETQYF | TRBJ2-5 | TRBV6-5 | 15 | TRBD2 | -
TGTGCCAGCAGCTTGTCGGCGGGACAGTTCAAGACTAACTATGGCTACACCTTC | CASSLSAGQFKTNYGYTF | TRBJ1-2 | TRBV5-6 | 18 | TRBD1 | -
TGTGCCAGCAGCTTGGCCCTTAATTCACCCCTCCACTTT | CASSLALNSPLHF | TRBJ1-6 | TRBV7-3 | 13 | - | -
TGTGCCACCACCGAAGTCAGGGTGGGCAATCAGCCCCAGCATTTT | CATTEVRVGNQPQHF | TRBJ1-5 | TRBV19 | 15 | - | -
TGTGCCAGCAGCTTCTCCGGGACAGAGAACACTGAAGCTTTCTTT | CASSFSGTENTEAFF | TRBJ1-1 | TRBV9 | 15 | TRBD1 | -
TGTGCCATCGGGGGGAACACCGGGGAGCTGTTTTTT | CAIGGNTGELFF | TRBJ2-2 | TRBV6-6 | 12 | - | -
TGCGCCAGCAGCCAAGGGGGCGGGAACACTGAAGCTTTCTTT | CASSQGGGNTEAFF | TRBJ1-1 | TRBV4-3 | 14 | - | -
TGTGCCAGCAGCCTTAACAGGGTCGGAGAGACCCAGTACTTC | CASSLNRVGETQYF | TRBJ2-5 | TRBV7-9 | 14 | - | -
TGTGCCAGCAGCCTAAGTATGAACACTGAAGCTTTCTTT | CASSLSMNTEAFF | TRBJ1-1 | TRBV11-3 | 13 | - | -
TGTGCCAGCAGACCCACCGCGGACAGGGTTGGTGGCTACACCTTC | CASRPTADRVGGYTF | TRBJ1-2 | TRBV6-1 | 15 | TRBD1 | once
TGTGCCAGCAGTTACGCGGGGGGGAACACTGAAGCTTTCTTT | CASSYAGGNTEAFF | TRBJ1-1 | TRBV6-5 | 14 | - | -
TGTGCCAGCAGTTACGGGGGGGCGGGGACCGGGGAGCTGTTTTTT | CASSYGGAGTGELFF | TRBJ2-2 | TRBV6-5 | 15 | - | -
TGTGCTAGTGGTTTGGGGACAGGGATCTATGGCTACACCTTC | CASGLGTGIYGYTF | TRBJ1-2 | TRBV12-5 | 14 | TRBD1 | -
TGTGCCAGCAGCTTAGTTCAGGGAAGGGGCTACACCTTC | CASSLVQGRGYTF | TRBJ1-2 | TRBV11-2 | 13 | - | -
TGTGCCTGGAGTTCGACAGGGGGTAATGGCAATCAGCCCCAGCATTTT | CAWSSTGGNGNQPQHF | TRBJ1-5 | TRBV30 | 16 | TRBD1 | -
TGTGCCATCAGTGGACAGGGTGAGGGCTCACCCCTCCACTTT | CAISGQGEGSPLHF | TRBJ1-6 | TRBV10-3 | 14 | TRBD1 | -
TGTGCCAGTAGTACACAGGGTGGCTCCTACGAGCAGTACTTC | CASSTQGGSYEQYF | TRBJ2-7 | TRBV19 | 14 | - | -
TGCGCCAGCAGCGGGGGCGGGACAGGGACGTACTACGAGCAGTACTTC | CASSGGGTGTYYEQYF | TRBJ2-7 | TRBV5-1 | 16 | TRBD1 | -
TGTGCCAGCAGCTTCCTCGGAGGGACTGTAAATTCACCCCTCCACTTT | CASSFLGGTVNSPLHF | TRBJ1-6 | TRBV11-3 | 16 | - | -
TGTGCCACCCACTTTTTTAGCGGGGTTATTAGCACAGATACGCAGTATTTT | CATHFFSGVISTDTQYF | TRBJ2-3 | TRBV5-6 | 17 | TRBD2 | -
TGTGCCAGTAGTATCCGGACAGGGGAAACGCGTACGCAGCCCCAGCATTTT | CASSIRTGETRTQPQHF | TRBJ1-5 | TRBV19 | 17 | TRBD1 | -
TGTGCCATCACCCCAGGGCCCGGGGAGCTGTTTTTT | CAITPGPGELFF | TRBJ2-2 | TRBV10-3 | 12 | - | -
TGTGCCAGCAGTAGGGGACAGGTCTCCTACAATGAGCAGTTCTTC | CASSRGQVSYNEQFF | TRBJ2-1 | TRBV6-1 | 15 | TRBD1 | -
TGTGCCAGCTCACCAGACAGAGACACTGAAGCTTTCTTT | CASSPDRDTEAFF | TRBJ1-1 | TRBV18 | 13 | - | -
TGTGCCTGGAGCCCCAGGGGGATGACAGATACGCAGTATTTT | CAWSPRGMTDTQYF | TRBJ2-3 | TRBV30 | 14 | TRBD1 | -
TGTGCCAGCAGCAAGGGACAGACCAACACCGGGGAGCTGTTTTTT | CASSKGQTNTGELFF | TRBJ2-2 | TRBV5-6 | 15 | TRBD1 | -
TGCAGCATGCCCACCGAGCGGGGGGGCTTACAAGAGACCCAGTACTTC | CSMPTERGGLQETQYF | TRBJ2-5 | TRBV29-1 | 16 | TRBD2 | -
TGTGCCAGCAGACCGACAGGGTCCTATGGCTACACCTTC | CASRPTGSYGYTF | TRBJ1-2 | TRBV6-5 | 13 | TRBD1 | -
TGTGCCAGCAGTGATAGTCCGGGACAGGGAACTGAAGCTTTCTTT | CASSDSPGQGTEAFF | TRBJ1-1 | TRBV6-6 | 15 | TRBD1 | -
TGTGCCAGTAGTATAACAGGGGTCCAAGAGACCCAGTACTTC | CASSITGVQETQYF | TRBJ2-5 | TRBV19 | 14 | TRBD1 | -
TGCGCCAGCAGCTTCTCCGGGACAGGCGCCTACGAGCAGTACTTC | CASSFSGTGAYEQYF | TRBJ2-7 | TRBV5-1 | 15 | TRBD1 | -
TGTGCCAGCAGCAGCGGGGTAGTGGCAGGGTTCAATGAGCAGTTCTTC | CASSSGVVAGFNEQFF | TRBJ2-1 | TRBV11-3 | 16 | TRBD2 | -
TGTGCCAGCAGCGCAGGGGTCTCTGGAAACACCATATATTTT | CASSAGVSGNTIYF | TRBJ1-3 | TRBV6-5 | 14 | - | -
TGTGCCAGCAAGTTCGGACAGGAGGCAGATACGCAGTATTTT | CASKFGQEADTQYF | TRBJ2-3 | TRBV5-5 | 14 | TRBD1 | -
TGCAGCGTTGAGGAGACAGGGGGCTACACCTTC | CSVEETGGYTF | TRBJ1-2 | TRBV29-1 | 11 | TRBD1 | -
TGCGCCAGCAGCCTGGGACTAGCGGGGGGGCCGGAGGAGCAGTACTTC | CASSLGLAGGPEEQYF | TRBJ2-7 | TRBV4-3 | 16 | TRBD2 | -
TGTGCCAGCAGCCGACACGCGGGACCAAGTCAGCCCCAGCATTTT | CASSRHAGPSQPQHF | TRBJ1-5 | TRBV6-5 | 15 | - | few